This TCR beta chain emerged from a study of cytomegalovirus exposure and HLA in healthy donors. Assay: immunoSEQ multiplex PCR; the TCRdb copy retains only in-frame clones and omits some. The table records about 110,000 clones, 70% to 90% of them present only once. This clone was observed once. Its antigen is not known. Study-level results: As confirmed in vitro, a few CMV-associated chains were specific for CMV antigens. Rarity held for most TCR sequences, but there were some public TCRs that occurred in many donors. The authors listed 180 or so TCR beta chains as cytomegalovirus-associated. First-cohort TCR clusters tended to co-occur in the 120 or so validation repertoires, a later analysis found.

This CDR3 has 15 residues. V was trimmed by 4 bases and J by 2 bases, leaving 13 bases between them. Germline assignment: CDR1 SGHTA and CDR2 FQGNSA. Sequenced sample: PBMCs. The origin of this receptor is a woman under 30 in good health and CMV-seronegative. The gene calls are TRBV7-2 and TRBJ2-3, with D possibly TRBD2 on 6 matching bases. CDR3 region: CASSSGLGLTDTQYF. In DNA form, the CDR3 reads TGTGCCAGCAGCTCGGGACTGGGCCTCACAGATACGCAGTATTTT.